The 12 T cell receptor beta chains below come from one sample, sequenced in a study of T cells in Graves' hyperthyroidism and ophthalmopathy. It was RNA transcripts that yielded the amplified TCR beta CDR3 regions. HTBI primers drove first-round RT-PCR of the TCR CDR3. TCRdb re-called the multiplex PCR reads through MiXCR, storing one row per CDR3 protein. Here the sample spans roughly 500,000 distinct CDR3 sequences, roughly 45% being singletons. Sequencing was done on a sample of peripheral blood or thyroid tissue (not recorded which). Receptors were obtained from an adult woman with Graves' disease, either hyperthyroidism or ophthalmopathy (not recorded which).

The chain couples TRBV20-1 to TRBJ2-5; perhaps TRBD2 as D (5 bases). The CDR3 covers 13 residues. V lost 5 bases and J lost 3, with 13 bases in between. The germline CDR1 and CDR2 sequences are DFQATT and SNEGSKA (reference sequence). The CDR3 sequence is CSALPRGKETQYF. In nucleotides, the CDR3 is TGCAGTGCTCTGCCCAGAGGGAAAGAGACCCAGTACTTC.

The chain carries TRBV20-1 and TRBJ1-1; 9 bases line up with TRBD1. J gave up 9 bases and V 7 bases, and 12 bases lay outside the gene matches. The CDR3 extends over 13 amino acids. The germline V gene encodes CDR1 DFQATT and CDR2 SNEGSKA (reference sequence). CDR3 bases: TGCAGTGTTCCGACAGGGGGTCGGACCCAAGCTTTCTTT. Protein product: CSVPTGGRTQAFF.

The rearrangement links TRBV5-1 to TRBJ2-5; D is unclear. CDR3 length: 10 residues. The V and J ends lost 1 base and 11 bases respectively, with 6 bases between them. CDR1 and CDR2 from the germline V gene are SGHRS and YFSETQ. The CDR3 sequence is CASSLQGQYF. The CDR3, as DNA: TGCGCCAGCAGCTTGCAAGGACAGTACTTC.

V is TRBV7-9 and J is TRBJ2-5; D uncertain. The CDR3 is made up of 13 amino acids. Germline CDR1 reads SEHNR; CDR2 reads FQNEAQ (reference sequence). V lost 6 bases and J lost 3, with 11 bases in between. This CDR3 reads CASRREGEETQYF. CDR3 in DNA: TGTGCCAGCAGAAGGGAAGGTGAAGAGACCCAGTACTTC.

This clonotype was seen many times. The CDR3, as DNA: TGCGCCAGCAGCCAAGGGTCGACAGGAGACAGCGCACTGTTTTTT. This encodes CASSQGSTGDSALFF. The genes are TRBV4-3 and TRBJ1-4, with TRBD1 as a possible D gene (6 bases). CDR3 length: 15 residues. In germline, CDR1 is LGHNA, CDR2 YSLEER. Trimming shortened V by 1 base and J by 13 bases, and 19 bases separated the two germline ends.

The CDR3 DNA follows: TGCAGCGTCCTTTTATCTAGCGGGAGTGGGGTATACTTC. Encoded protein: CSVLLSSGSGVYF. The chain joins TRBV29-1 to TRBJ2-7; 10 nucleotides align to TRBD2. With V trimmed by 6 bases and J by 13 bases, 15 bases remained unmatched. The CDR3 extends over 13 amino acids. Per germline, CDR1 SQVTM and CDR2 ANQGSEA.

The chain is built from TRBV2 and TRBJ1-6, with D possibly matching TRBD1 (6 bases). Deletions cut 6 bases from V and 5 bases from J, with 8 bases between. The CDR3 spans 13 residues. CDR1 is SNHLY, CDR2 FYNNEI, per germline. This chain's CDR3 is CASRYRDNSPLHF. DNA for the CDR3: TGTGCCAGCAGGTACAGGGATAATTCACCCCTCCACTTT.

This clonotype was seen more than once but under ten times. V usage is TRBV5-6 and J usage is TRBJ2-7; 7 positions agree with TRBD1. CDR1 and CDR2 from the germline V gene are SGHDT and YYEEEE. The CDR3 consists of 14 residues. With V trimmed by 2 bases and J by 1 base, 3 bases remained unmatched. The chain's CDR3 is CASSFGQESYEQYF. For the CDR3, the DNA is TGTGCCAGCAGCTTCGGACAGGAGTCCTACGAGCAGTACTTC.

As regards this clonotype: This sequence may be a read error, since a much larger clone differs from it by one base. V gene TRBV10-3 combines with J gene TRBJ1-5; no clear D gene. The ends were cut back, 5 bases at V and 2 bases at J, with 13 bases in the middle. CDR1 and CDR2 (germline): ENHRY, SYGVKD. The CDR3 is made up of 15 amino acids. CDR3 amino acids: CAISYRVIGNQPQHF. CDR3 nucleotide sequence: TGTGCCATCAGTTATAGGGTTATAGGCAATCAGCCCCAGCATTTT.

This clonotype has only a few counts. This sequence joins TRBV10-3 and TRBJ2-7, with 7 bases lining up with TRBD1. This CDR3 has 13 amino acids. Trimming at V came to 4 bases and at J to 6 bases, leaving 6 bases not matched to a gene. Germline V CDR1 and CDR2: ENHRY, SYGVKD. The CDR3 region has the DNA TGTGCCATCAGTGCCCCGACAGGGACCGAGCAGTACTTC. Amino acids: CAISAPTGTEQYF.

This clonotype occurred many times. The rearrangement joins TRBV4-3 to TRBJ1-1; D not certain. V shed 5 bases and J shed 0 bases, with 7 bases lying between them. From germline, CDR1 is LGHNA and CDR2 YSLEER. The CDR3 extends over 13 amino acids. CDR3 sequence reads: CASSTDLNTEAFF. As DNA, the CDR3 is TGCGCCAGCAGCACGGATCTGAACACTGAAGCTTTCTTT.

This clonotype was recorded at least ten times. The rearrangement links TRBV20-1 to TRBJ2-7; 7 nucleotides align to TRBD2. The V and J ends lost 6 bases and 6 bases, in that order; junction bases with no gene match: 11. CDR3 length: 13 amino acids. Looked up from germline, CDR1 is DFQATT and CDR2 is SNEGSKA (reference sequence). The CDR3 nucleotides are TGCAGTGCAAGGACTAGTTACATAGGCGAGCAGTACTTC. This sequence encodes CSARTSYIGEQYF.